This T cell receptor (beta chain) was captured in a study of blood T cell repertoires in COVID-19. In the study overall: Spain, Italy and the United States supplied samples that represented acute and convalescent COVID-19. Sources were T cells, B-cell-depleted T cells, or PBMCs; the material itself was cDNA or gDNA.

Per the original data handling: Researchers report that nucleated cell counts were estimated from reference gene primer amplification. Only in-frame clones appear in the TCRdb table, and some are missing; sequencing was by immunoSEQ multiplex PCR. That table is the source of V, J and clone size, and D and trimming were worked out from the DNA. Of about 310,000 clones in the sample, more than 75% are singletons; the top ten hold 1%. The ends lost 3 bases at V and 6 bases at J; junction bases unmatched: 4. Germline V CDR1 and CDR2: ENHRY, SYGVKD. The CDR3 contains 14 residues. The specimen sequenced was peripheral blood. The source of this sequence is a man aged 50-60 years with active or convalescent COVID-19. The chain uses TRBV10-3 and TRBJ2-4; 8 nucleotides line up with TRBD1. CDR3: CAISEPGQVNIQYF. The CDR3, as DNA: TGTGCCATCAGTGAACCGGGACAGGTAAACATTCAGTACTTC.